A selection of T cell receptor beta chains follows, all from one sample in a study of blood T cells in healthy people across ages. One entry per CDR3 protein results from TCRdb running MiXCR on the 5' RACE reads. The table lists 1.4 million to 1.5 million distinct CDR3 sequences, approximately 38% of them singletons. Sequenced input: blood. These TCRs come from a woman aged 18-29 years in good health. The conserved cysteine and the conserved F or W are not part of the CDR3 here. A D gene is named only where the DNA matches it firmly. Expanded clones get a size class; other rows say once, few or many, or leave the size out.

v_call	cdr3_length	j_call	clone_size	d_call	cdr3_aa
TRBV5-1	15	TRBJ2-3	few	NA	ASSYALQTIGADTQY
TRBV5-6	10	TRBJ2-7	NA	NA	ASSFGPLEQY
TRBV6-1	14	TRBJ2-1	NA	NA	ASKGWDPGSYNEQF
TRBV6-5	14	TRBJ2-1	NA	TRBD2	ASSSQTSGGQNEQF
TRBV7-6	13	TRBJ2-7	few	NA	ASSSSGSFSGEQY
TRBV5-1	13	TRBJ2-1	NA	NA	ASSKEGAVAPEQF
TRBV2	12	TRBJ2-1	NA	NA	ASSDPLKRQRQF
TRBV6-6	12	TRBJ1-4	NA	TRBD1	ASRSDRVGEKLF
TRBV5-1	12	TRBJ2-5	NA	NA	ASSPRPGAETQY
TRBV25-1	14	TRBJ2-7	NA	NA	ASSDSPRGRDYEQY
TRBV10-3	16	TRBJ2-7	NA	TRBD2	AISEGLTGGLYSYEQY
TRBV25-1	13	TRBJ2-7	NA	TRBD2	ASSDLAGVDDEQY
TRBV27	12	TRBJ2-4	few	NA	ASSLSGQGGEQY
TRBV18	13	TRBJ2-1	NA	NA	ASSPERTPYNEQF
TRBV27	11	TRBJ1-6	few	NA	ASSEGGNSPLH
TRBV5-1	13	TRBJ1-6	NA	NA	ASAPGTSVGSPLH
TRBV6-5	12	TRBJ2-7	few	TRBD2	ASSYQAGGFEQY
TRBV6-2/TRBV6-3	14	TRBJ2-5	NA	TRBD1	ASTRQGSTPGKTQY
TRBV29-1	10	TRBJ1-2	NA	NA	SVVLTTYGYT
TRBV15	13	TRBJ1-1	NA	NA	ATSRGGRQNTEAF
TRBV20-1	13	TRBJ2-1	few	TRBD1	SARNDRGHPNEQF
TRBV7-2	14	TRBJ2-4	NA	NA	ASIRRVYLAKNIQY
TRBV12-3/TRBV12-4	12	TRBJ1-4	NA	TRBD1	ASTLDRDREKLF
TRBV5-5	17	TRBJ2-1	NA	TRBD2	ASTPGLADGPWSYNEQF
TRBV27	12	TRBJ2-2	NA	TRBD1	ASSDRGGTGELF
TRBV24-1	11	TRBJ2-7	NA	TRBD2	ATSVMGGNEQY
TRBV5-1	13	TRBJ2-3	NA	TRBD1	ASSLVGQLGDTQY
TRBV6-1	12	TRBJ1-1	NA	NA	ASSAFGVNTEAF
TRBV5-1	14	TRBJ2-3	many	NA	ASSPGGAQGTDTQY
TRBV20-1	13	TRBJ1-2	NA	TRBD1	SARPTGARNYGYT
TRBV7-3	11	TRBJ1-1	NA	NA	ASSLPRDGEAF
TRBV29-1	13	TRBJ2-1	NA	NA	SVEDRGAIYNEQF
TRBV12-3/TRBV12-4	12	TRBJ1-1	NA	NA	ASSFGGRSTEAF
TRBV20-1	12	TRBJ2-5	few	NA	SARETRGRETQY
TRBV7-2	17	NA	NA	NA	AGSLYLQWGAERIYEQY
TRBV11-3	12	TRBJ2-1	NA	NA	ASSPRDAYNEQF
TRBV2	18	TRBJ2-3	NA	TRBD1	ASSEWGRGTLKTSTDTQY
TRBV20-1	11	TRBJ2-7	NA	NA	SARKDSFYEQY
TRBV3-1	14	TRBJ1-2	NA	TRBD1	ASSQAHGQGSYGYT
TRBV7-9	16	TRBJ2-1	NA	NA	ASSQTTGTQEGSSLRF
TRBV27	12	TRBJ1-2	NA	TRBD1	ASTTGTGVNGYT
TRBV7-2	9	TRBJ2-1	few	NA	ASSYHNEQF
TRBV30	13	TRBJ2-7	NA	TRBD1	AWSSGQGIFYEQY
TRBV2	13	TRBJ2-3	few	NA	ASSGTTPSTDTQY
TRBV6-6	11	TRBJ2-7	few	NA	ASVDSLSYEQY
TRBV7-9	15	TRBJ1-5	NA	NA	ASSLMARGASKKPQH
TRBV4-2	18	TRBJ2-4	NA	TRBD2	ASSQEEGLAGGLAKNIQY
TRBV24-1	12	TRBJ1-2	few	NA	ATSDPDGLDGYT
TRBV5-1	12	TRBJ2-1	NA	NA	ASSSEGCYNEQF
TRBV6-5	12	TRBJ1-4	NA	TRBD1	ASSTGTVPMKLF
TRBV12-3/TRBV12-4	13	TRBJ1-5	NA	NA	ASSWLGGAQQPQH
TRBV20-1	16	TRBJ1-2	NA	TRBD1	SARILPGQGEFGYRYT
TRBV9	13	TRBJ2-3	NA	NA	ASSPHAGSTDTQY
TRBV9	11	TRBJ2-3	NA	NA	ASSPTVADTQY
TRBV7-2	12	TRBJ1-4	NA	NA	ASSLGAGWEKLF
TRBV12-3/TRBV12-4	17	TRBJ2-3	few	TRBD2	ASSFRLSGLAVITDTQY
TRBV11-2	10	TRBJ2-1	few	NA	ASSVSRNEQF
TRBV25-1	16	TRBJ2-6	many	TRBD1	ASSEFAGDSSGANVLT
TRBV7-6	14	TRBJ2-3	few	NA	ASSLEAMVGVDTQY